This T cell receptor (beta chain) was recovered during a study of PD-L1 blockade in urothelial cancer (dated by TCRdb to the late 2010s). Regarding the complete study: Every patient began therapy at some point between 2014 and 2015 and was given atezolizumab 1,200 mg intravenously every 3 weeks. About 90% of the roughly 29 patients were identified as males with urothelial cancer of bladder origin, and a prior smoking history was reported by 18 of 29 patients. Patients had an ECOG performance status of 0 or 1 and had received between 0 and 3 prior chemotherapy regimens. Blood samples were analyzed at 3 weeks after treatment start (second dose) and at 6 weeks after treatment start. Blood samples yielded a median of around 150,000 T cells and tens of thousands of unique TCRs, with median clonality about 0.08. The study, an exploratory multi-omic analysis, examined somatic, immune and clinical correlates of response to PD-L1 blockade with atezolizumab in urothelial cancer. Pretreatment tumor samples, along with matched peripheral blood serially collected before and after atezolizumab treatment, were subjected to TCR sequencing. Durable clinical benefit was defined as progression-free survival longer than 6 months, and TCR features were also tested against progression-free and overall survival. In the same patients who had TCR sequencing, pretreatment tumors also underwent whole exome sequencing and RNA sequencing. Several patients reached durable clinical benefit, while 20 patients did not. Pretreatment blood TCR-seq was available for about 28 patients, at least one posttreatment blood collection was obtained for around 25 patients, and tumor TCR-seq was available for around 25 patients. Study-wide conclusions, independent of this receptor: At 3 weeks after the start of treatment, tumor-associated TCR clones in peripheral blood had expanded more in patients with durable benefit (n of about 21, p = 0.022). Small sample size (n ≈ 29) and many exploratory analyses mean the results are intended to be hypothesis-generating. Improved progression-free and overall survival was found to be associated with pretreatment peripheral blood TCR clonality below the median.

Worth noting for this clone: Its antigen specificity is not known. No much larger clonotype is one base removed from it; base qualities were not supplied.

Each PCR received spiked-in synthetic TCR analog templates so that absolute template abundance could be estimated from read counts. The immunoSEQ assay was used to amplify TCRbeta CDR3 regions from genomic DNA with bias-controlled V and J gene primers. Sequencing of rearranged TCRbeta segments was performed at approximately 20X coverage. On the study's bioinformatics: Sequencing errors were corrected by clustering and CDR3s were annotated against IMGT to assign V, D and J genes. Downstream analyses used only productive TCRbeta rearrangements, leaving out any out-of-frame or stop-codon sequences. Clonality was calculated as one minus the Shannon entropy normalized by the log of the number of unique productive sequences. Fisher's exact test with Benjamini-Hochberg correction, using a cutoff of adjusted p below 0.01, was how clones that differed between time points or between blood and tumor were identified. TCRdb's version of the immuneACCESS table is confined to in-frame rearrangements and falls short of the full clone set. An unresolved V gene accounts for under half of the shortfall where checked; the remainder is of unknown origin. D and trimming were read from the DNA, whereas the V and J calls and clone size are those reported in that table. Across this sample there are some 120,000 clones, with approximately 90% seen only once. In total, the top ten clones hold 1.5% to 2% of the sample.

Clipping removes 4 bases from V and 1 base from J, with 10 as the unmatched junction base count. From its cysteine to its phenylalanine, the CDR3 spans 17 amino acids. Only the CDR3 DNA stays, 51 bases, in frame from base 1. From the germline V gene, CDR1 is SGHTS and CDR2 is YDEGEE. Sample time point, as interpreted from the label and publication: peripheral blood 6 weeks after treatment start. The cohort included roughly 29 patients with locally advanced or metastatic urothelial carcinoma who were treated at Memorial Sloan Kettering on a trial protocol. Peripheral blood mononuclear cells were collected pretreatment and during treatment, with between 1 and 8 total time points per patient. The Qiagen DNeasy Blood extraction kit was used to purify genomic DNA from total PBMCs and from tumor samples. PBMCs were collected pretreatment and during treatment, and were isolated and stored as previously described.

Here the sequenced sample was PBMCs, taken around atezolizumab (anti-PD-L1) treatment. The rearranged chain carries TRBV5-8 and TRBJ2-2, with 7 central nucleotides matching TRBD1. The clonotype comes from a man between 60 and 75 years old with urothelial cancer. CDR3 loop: CASSPWTGTVNTGELFF. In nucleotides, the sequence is TGTGCCAGCAGCCCTTGGACCGGGACAGTGAACACCGGGGAGCTGTTTTTT.